The entry below gives a single TCR beta chain sequence along with its context. What this receptor recognizes is not known. Base quality data are lacking; no much larger clone is found one base away. The germline V gene gives CDR1 as MDHEN and CDR2 as SYDVKM. The CDR3 goes from the cysteine to the phenylalanine over 14 residues. Left in the record is the CDR3 DNA by itself, 42 bases read in frame from the first base. Between the V and J ends, shortened by 8 bases and 2 bases respectively, the junction contains 14 bases. The sample is drawn from a study of blood T cells in healthy people across ages (dated by TCRdb to 2014 to 2015). Regarding the research as a whole: In model experiments, roughly one uniquely barcoded TCR beta cDNA molecule per two T cells was captured by template switching. Age-related changes in TCR beta repertoire diversity were measured in the study by deep sequencing normalized with unique cDNA molecular identifiers. Donors were grouped into four age groups: young (average roughly 17 years), middle-aged (roughly 37), aged (about 60) and long-lived (over 80). The study analyzed two additional independent replicas of 1 million unique cDNA reads from the same blood draw for two donors, one aged 18 to 30 and one aged 80 or older. General conclusions and limits of the study: Compared with the aged group, more naive CD4+ T cells, fewer expanded clones and increased TCR diversity were shown by the long-lived group, suggesting age selection. Observed TCR beta diversity per million T cells fell roughly linearly with age, and a significant reduction was already apparent by age around 40. Estimates of total diversity from one million sequenced T cells were regarded as lower bounds and underestimates. Observed TCR beta diversity correlated strongly with the percentage of naive T cells measured by flow cytometry. Conclusive comparison of naive and antigen-experienced compartments was prevented by the profiling of bulk unsorted PBMCs. Because the CMV infection status of the donors was unknown, age-related changes in expanded clonotypes may potentially have been confounded.

Library preparation used 5' RACE. The listed sequencing device is Illumina HiSeq 2500. A second PCR of roughly 7 to 11 cycles was performed with a sample-barcoded 5' primer and a J-beta primer mix. A unique molecular identifier was introduced onto each TCR beta cDNA molecule by a template-switch 5' adaptor carrying 12 random nucleotides. Each sample yielded at least 2.5 million CDR3-containing paired-end reads. First-strand cDNA was synthesized from all RNA with the Mint cDNA synthesis kit, primed by a TRBC-specific oligonucleotide. After uracil-DNA glycosylase treatment, a first 18-cycle PCR used universal primers M1SS and BC2_uni_R on all cDNA. On the authors' methods: For normalization, 1 million high-quality reads were randomly selected from each sample, with every read carrying a distinct molecular identifier. Reads sharing molecular identifiers were discarded rather than binned into consensus sequences. MiTCR, run with a Q25 quality threshold and the strictest error-elimination algorithm, handled CDR3 identification, clonotype clustering and error correction. Lower-bound total TCR beta diversity was estimated with a nonparametric unseen species model using Euler transformation. TCRdb passed the public sequencing reads through fastp at Q25 and MiXCR, retaining productive beta sequences. Each CDR3 protein gets just one entry, which takes the most common genes and DNA from the rows behind it. These V and J calls derive from TCRdb rather than the authors' analysis. This sample gives over 750,000 distinct CDR3 sequences in total; roughly 25% of them show up just once. Together, the top ten hold roughly 9% of the sample.

Donors were a few dozen systemically healthy Caucasian individuals from Russia aged 6 to 90 years. Each donor gave 9 to 10 milliliters of peripheral blood, collected into EDTA-treated Vacutainer tubes. PBMCs were isolated by Ficoll-Paque density-gradient centrifugation, with at least 7 million obtained per sample. Total RNA, at least 6 micrograms per sample, was extracted from PBMCs with Trizol reagent. For every donor, an aliquot of PBMCs went through flow cytometry to measure the percentages of naive CD45RAhigh/CD27high T cells. These same data were also listed under a study on T cells of mothers and their children. The second paper states: Nine systemically healthy Caucasian individuals, comprising three mothers and their six children, were included as donors. cDNA synthesis consumed the entire amount of extracted RNA, loaded at approximately 1.6 ug RNA in each 15 ul reaction. In the second PCR, the M1S primer added sample barcodes and 2-4 random nucleotides. More than 9 million TCR beta CDR3 reads were obtained from each mother, and 2.5 million to 3 million reads were obtained from each child. TCR recombination output is similarly shaped by thymic selection in related and unrelated pairs, with a minor effect exerted by inherited differences. Normalized repertoire overlap was always slightly but never significantly higher in related than unrelated mother-child pairs. Persistent microchimeric T cell clones were not detected, at a sensitivity of 95 to 100 clones per million clonotypes. To look for features that set related mother-child pairs apart from unrelated individuals, the researchers ran deep NGS to compare the TCR beta repertoires of mothers and children. On average, the children were about 10 +/- 4 years old, while the mothers were about 37 +/- 4 years old. Libraries were sequenced on Illumina HiSeq 2000 with 100+100 nt paired-end reads after adapter ligation with NEBNext reagents. To prevent cross-contamination, the mother and child libraries were prepared one month apart and sequenced in separate runs. Each donor had between 500,000 and 2,000,000 distinct TCR beta clonotypes identified. Naive TCR beta clonotypes were estimated from low-frequency clonotypes matched to each donor's FACS-determined naive share, without sorting.

This clonotype was sampled from a boy between 10 and 17 years old in good health. In this chain, TRBV28 is recombined with TRBJ2-3; the D gene is perhaps TRBD1 or TRBD2, each of them matching over 5 bases. Sequenced sample: blood. In nucleotide form, the sequence is TGTGCCAGCTCCCGAGGGGAAGTCACAGATACGCAGTATTTT. It translates to CASSRGEVTDTQYF. Where the CDR3 stops, the reference TRBV28 and TRBJ2-3 genes take over; the full variable domain is DVKVTQSSRYLVKRTGEKVFLECVQDMDHENMFWYRQDPGLGLRLIYFSYDVKMKEKGDIPEGYSVSREKKERFSLILESASTNQTSMYLCASSRGEVTDTQYFGPGTRLTVL.